A selection of T cell receptor beta chains follows, all from one sample in a study of CD8 T cells in Susac syndrome. From the immunoSEQ multiplex PCR reads, TCRdb called clonotypes with MiXCR, one entry per CDR3 protein. Among some 260,000 distinct CDR3 sequences, 70% to 90% were seen once, and the ten largest hold about 0.11%. Sequenced input: CD8+ T cells from PBMCs. The receptor source for this set is a human donor with multiple sclerosis. CDR3s leave out the opening cysteine and the closing phenylalanine or tryptophan. Fields, in order: V gene, D gene, J gene, clone size, CDR3 protein. D genes are given only for firm matches. Size values are once, few and many counts, or a class for expanded clones, and some rows have none.

V: TRBV12-3/TRBV12-4
D: NA
J: TRBJ2-3
size: NA
CDR3: ASSFFVAAPDTQY

V: TRBV4-1
D: TRBD2
J: TRBJ2-7
size: NA
CDR3: ASSHRLAGGGPSYEQY

V: TRBV4-1
D: NA
J: TRBJ2-2
size: NA
CDR3: ASSDTGTSGELF

V: TRBV10-3
D: NA
J: TRBJ2-4
size: NA
CDR3: AISESRETLNIQY

V: TRBV19
D: TRBD2
J: TRBJ2-7
size: NA
CDR3: ASSIGAGVYEQY

V: TRBV7-8
D: NA
J: TRBJ2-7
size: NA
CDR3: ASSFEGLEQY

V: TRBV27
D: TRBD2
J: TRBJ2-7
size: few
CDR3: ASSLGGRGVEQY

V: TRBV27
D: TRBD2
J: TRBJ2-3
size: NA
CDR3: ASSSGLVRGIDTQY

V: TRBV9
D: NA
J: TRBJ2-3
size: NA
CDR3: ASSSMGQDTDTQY

V: TRBV29-1
D: TRBD2
J: TRBJ2-2
size: NA
CDR3: SVEFASGRATGELF

V: TRBV9
D: NA
J: TRBJ1-5
size: NA
CDR3: ASSEEGFQPQH

V: TRBV7-9
D: NA
J: TRBJ2-3
size: NA
CDR3: ASSSSSTSTDTQY

V: TRBV6-5
D: NA
J: TRBJ1-5
size: few
CDR3: ASSEGSLNQPQH

V: TRBV6-2/TRBV6-3
D: NA
J: TRBJ2-3
size: NA
CDR3: ASSYSTGHRTDTQY

V: TRBV2
D: TRBD1
J: TRBJ2-5
size: NA
CDR3: ASSETGGPETQY

V: TRBV5-5
D: NA
J: TRBJ2-5
size: NA
CDR3: ASSSPEHGDQY

V: TRBV7-9
D: NA
J: TRBJ1-1
size: NA
CDR3: ASSLGAGEAF

V: TRBV5-1
D: TRBD2
J: TRBJ2-1
size: NA
CDR3: ASRPRTSGRNEQF

V: TRBV7-9
D: NA
J: TRBJ2-5
size: NA
CDR3: ASSFRQKETQY

V: TRBV2
D: TRBD2
J: TRBJ2-3
size: NA
CDR3: ASTSGTDTQY

V: TRBV23-1
D: NA
J: TRBJ2-7
size: few
CDR3: ASSLLRVPSEQY

V: TRBV20-1
D: TRBD2
J: TRBJ2-7
size: few
CDR3: SALSGSSYEQY

V: TRBV7-9
D: NA
J: TRBJ2-7
size: NA
CDR3: ASSSVGGYEQY

V: TRBV29-1
D: NA
J: TRBJ2-7
size: NA
CDR3: SVGGGEAGDPYEQY

V: TRBV9
D: NA
J: TRBJ2-7
size: NA
CDR3: ASSAGDRPQPYEQY

V: TRBV28
D: TRBD1
J: TRBJ2-7
size: NA
CDR3: ASSSVDREYTYEQY

V: TRBV27
D: NA
J: TRBJ1-4
size: NA
CDR3: ASSLSRANEKLF

V: TRBV5-1
D: NA
J: TRBJ2-7
size: NA
CDR3: ASSWAGQYEQY

V: TRBV28
D: NA
J: TRBJ2-5
size: NA
CDR3: ASSSRGVETQY

V: TRBV19
D: NA
J: TRBJ1-1
size: NA
CDR3: ASSMSGQENTEAF

V: TRBV29-1
D: NA
J: TRBJ2-1
size: NA
CDR3: SLSLGPYNEQF

V: TRBV7-9
D: TRBD1
J: TRBJ2-7
size: few
CDR3: ASSLRDGQAHYEQY

V: TRBV27
D: TRBD1
J: TRBJ2-1
size: NA
CDR3: ASSLSDRVGYNEQF